This TCR beta chain was identified during a study of regulatory T cells in long-lasting Graves disease. General study findings and limits: Persistent disease preferred TRBV28, TRBJ1-2 and TRBJ2-5; new disease, TRBV20-1 and TRBJ2-1.

As to time point: newly diagnosed GD, antithyroid drugs for less than 3 months. Isolated PBMC RNA provided the starting material for the TCR library. CDR3-region Arm-PCR and iRepertoire HTBI primers produced the TCR beta libraries. TCRdb analysed the multiplex PCR reads with MiXCR anew, one entry per CDR3 protein. The sample lists around 500,000 distinct CDR3 sequences; about 12% were seen once. This clonotype was recorded many times. Its antigen remains unknown. CDR1 MDHEN and CDR2 SYDVKM come from the germline V gene. The CDR3 runs to 14 residues. V was trimmed by 2 bases and J by 6 bases, leaving 11 bases between them. This sample also appeared in a second study, on T cells in Graves' hyperthyroidism and ophthalmopathy.

The sample consisted of peripheral blood mononuclear cells (PBMCs), taken at new diagnosis, from a patient treated with antithyroid drugs. The chain carries TRBV28 and TRBJ1-5, with unresolved D. The receptor was derived from a woman between 25 and 40 years old with Graves disease. The CDR3 region has the DNA TGTGCCAGCAGTTTAGGAGGCAACGGTCAGCCCCAGCATTTT. Protein sequence: CASSLGGNGQPQHF.